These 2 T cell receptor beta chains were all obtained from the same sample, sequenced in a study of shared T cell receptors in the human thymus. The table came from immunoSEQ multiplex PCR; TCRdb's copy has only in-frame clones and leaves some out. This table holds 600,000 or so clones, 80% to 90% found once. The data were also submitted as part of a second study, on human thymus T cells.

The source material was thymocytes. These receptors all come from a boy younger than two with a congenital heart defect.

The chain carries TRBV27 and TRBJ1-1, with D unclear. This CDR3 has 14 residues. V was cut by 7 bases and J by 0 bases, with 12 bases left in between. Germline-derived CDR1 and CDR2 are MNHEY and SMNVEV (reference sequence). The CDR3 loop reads CASNSMPVNTEAFF. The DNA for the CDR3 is TGTGCCAGCAATAGTATGCCTGTGAACACTGAAGCTTTCTTT.

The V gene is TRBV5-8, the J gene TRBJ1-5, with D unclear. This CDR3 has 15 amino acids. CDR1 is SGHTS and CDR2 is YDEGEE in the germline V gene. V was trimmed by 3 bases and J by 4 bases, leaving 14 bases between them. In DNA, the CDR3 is TGTGCCAGCAGCTCTGAGAGGGTAGAGAATCAGCCCCAGCATTTT. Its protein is CASSSERVENQPQHF.